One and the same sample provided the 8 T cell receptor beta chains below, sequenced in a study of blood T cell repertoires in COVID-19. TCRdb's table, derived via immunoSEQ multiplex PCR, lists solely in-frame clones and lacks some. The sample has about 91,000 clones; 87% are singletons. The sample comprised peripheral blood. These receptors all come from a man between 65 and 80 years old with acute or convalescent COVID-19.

The CDR3 sequence: CSVGGGQGGTEAFF. For the CDR3, the DNA is TGCAGCGTCGGAGGGGGACAGGGAGGAACTGAAGCTTTCTTT. The chain has TRBV29-1 and TRBJ1-1; TRBD1 aligns across 9 bases. CDR3 length equals 14 residues. Looked up from germline, CDR1 is SQVTM and CDR2 is ANQGSEA. The ends lost 6 bases at V and 5 bases at J; junction bases unmatched: 10.

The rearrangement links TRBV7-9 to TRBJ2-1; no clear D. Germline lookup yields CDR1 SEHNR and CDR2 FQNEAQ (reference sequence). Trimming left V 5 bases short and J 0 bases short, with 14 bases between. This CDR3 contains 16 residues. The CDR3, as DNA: TGTGCCAGCAGCCCCAGACTCGCCAGCTCCTACAATGAGCAGTTCTTC. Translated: CASSPRLASSYNEQFF.

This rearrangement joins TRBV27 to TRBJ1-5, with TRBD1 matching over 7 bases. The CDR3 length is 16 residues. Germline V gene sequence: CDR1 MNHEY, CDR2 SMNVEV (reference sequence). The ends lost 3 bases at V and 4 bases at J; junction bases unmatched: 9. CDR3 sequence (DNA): TGTGCCAGCAGTTTGGTGGGAGGACAGGTAAATCAGCCCCAGCATTTT. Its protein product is CASSLVGGQVNQPQHF.

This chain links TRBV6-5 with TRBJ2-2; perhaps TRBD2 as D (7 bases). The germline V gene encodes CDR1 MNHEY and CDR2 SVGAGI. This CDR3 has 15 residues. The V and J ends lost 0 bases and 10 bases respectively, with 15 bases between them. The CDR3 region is CASSYSRRGAKELFF. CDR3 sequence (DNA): TGTGCCAGCAGTTACTCGCGACGGGGGGCTAAGGAGCTGTTTTTT.

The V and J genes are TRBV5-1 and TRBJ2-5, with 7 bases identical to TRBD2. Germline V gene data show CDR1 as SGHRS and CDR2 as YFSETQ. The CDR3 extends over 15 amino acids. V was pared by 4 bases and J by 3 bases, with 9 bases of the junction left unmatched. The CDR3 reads CASSRRAGMEETQYF. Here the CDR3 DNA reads TGCGCCAGCAGCCGTCGAGCGGGGATGGAAGAGACCCAGTACTTC.

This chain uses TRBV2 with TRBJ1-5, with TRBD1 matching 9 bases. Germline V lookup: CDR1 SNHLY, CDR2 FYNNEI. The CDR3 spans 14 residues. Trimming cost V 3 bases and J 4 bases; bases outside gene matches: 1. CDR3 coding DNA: TGTGCCAGCAGTGATGGGACAGGGAATCAGCCCCAGCATTTT. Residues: CASSDGTGNQPQHF.

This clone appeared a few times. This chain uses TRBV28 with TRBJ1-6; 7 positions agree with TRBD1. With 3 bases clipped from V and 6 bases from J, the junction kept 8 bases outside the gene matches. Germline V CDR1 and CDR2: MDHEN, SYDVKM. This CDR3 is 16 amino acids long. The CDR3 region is CASSFQEGQLNSPLHF. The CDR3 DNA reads TGTGCCAGCAGTTTCCAGGAGGGACAGCTTAATTCACCCCTCCACTTT.

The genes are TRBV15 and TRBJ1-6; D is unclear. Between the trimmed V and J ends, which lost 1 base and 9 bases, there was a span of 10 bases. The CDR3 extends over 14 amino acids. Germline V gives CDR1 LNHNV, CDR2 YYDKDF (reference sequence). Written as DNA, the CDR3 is TGTGCCACCAGCAGAGCACAGCCTGGTTCACCCCTCCACTTT. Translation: CATSRAQPGSPLHF.